The subject of this entry is one T cell receptor beta chain. This clonotype was found many times. Its specific antigen is unknown. No base-level quality is on record; no much larger clone is a single base apart. Every donor in the study was a healthy Caucasian. The twin cohort comprised three pairs of female monozygotic twins, all aged roughly 18 to 30 years. Positive isolation kits from Invitrogen were used to isolate the CD4+ and CD8+ T cell populations. The sample belongs to a study of identical twins (dated by TCRdb to the mid-2010s). Concerning the study at large: To test whether fetal clonotypes persist, this study deep-sequenced TCR alpha and beta repertoires from monozygotic twins, from unrelated adults of various ages, and from cord blood. To rule out contamination, the twin experiments were replicated at different times with different library preparation protocols.

The protocol used for the library was 5' RACE. For sequencing, an Illumina HiSeq 2000 was employed. Template switching added a universal primer binding site, and the final cDNA carried a unique molecular identifier that allowed TCR cDNA molecules to be counted accurately. First-strand cDNA for TCR alpha and beta chains was synthesized from specific primers in the conserved constant-segment region. To control for contamination, each cDNA library was double barcoded with a SMART-Mk sample barcode plus Illumina barcodes. Two successive PCR steps introduced TruSeq adapter sequences along with Illumina sample barcodes. The TCR alpha and beta cDNA libraries were sequenced on the Illumina HiSeq platform using custom primers. Processing in the source paper ran as follows. MiGEC processed the raw reads to extract unique molecular identifiers, while MiXCR was used to determine the CDR3 positions. Recombination models were inferred per individual with the repgenHMM and IGoR tools using an EM algorithm. The tcR package in R was used for shared clonotype analysis, with sharing normalized by the product of cloneset sizes. Out-of-frame nonproductive sequences were analyzed to study raw recombination free of thymic and clonal selection effects. TCRdb reran the public reads through fastp at Q25 and MiXCR, keeping productive beta chains. CDR3 protein duplicates are merged, each entry listing the most common genes and DNA. TCRdb, not the authors, supplied the V and J calls. Present in this sample are approximately 490,000 distinct CDR3 sequences, 20% to 25% of which were seen just once. The top ten clonotypes cover approximately 0.52% of the sample.

Study-wide findings and limitations: Invariant T cells such as MAIT and iNKT could partly confound zero-insertion analyses, though diverse VJ usage argued against this for most clonotypes. Abundant cord blood beta clonotypes carried fewer insertions; young adult naive repertoires showed a weaker similar trend, while memory repertoires showed none. Because the same donors could not be followed over many years, the conclusions depended on cross-sectional statistical analysis. The excess sharing between twins in beta out-of-frame sequences was weaker because fewer shared sequences reduced the signal-to-noise ratio. In monozygotic twins, recombination models systematically underestimated out-of-frame TCR alpha sharing, but the models matched the sharing seen between unrelated individuals. Compared with coincidental sharing between unrelated individuals, an excess of low generation-probability sequences was observed among out-of-frame TCR alpha sequences shared between twins.

The CDR3 holds 18 amino acids from the cysteine to the phenylalanine. The DNA shown is the 54-base CDR3, in frame from base 1. For CDR1 and CDR2, the germline V gene lists WSHSY and SAAADI. V lost 4 bases and J lost 0 bases, and the count of bases not matched to a germline gene is 13. These sequences were also reported in another study, on yellow fever vaccine responses in identical twins. That second publication adds: According to the authors, in identical twins the way T cells responded to vaccination appeared partly convergent and partly personalized. Focusing on identical twins, the study followed the T cell clones that responded to the vaccine, and did so with precision.

The clonotype originates from a woman between 18 and 29 years old in good health. Recombination connected TRBV10-2 to TRBJ2-3, with 7 central nucleotides matching TRBD2. Sequencing was performed on CD4+ T cells sorted from blood. This receptor has the CDR3 CASSALGLAVISTDTQYF. The sequence in DNA is TGCGCCAGCAGTGCCCTAGGGCTAGCGGTAATTAGCACAGATACGCAGTATTTT.